A single sample is the source of the 8 T cell receptor beta chains below, sequenced in a study of cytomegalovirus exposure and HLA in healthy donors. In the PCR, 60 Vbeta and 13 Jbeta primers were used. Clones were sequenced by immunoSEQ multiplex PCR, and TCRdb holds only the in-frame ones, with some missing. The sample comprises about 130,000 clones, around 86% of which are singletons, and about 0.63% rests with the top ten. Sequenced input: PBMCs. These receptors all stem from a man aged 18 to 29 in good health and CMV-seronegative.

J is TRBJ2-1 and V is TRBV5-1; the match to TRBD2 covers 7 bases. Germline CDR1 reads SGHRS; CDR2 reads YFSETQ. The ends lost 4 bases at V and 4 bases at J; junction bases unmatched: 11. The CDR3 covers 16 residues. The CDR3 sequence: CASSGGGIGGYNEQFF. The CDR3 DNA is TGCGCCAGCAGCGGGGGAGGGATTGGGGGTTACAATGAGCAGTTCTTC. The full variable domain, in which reference TRBV5-1 and TRBJ2-1 provide the parts outside the CDR3, is KAGVTQTPRYLIKTRGQQVTLSCSPISGHRSVSWYQQTPGQGLQFLFEYFSETQRNKGNFPGRFSGRQFSNSRSEMNVSTLELGDSALYLCASSGGGIGGYNEQFFGPGTRLTVL.

The chain joins TRBV29-1 to TRBJ1-2; unclear D gene. CDR1 and CDR2 from the germline V gene are SQVTM and ANQGSEA. Trimming cost V 7 bases and J 6 bases, with 15 bases left between them. CDR3 length equals 12 residues. The CDR3 bases are TGCAGCGCCCCTGGGAGGGTACATGGCTACACCTTC. This sequence encodes CSAPGRVHGYTF.

This clone was seen once. The chain links TRBV19 to TRBJ1-3, with 7 bases identical to TRBD1. Germline CDR1 and CDR2: LNHDA and SQIVND (reference sequence). V shed 3 bases, J shed 0 bases, and the junction held 2 bases outside the gene matches. CDR3 length: 15 amino acids. The CDR3 DNA sequence: TGTGCCAGTAGTATCACAGGGGACTCTGGAAACACCATATATTTT. Translated, it gives CASSITGDSGNTIYF.

This chain links TRBV27 with TRBJ2-2; D ambiguous. The germline V gene encodes CDR1 MNHEY and CDR2 SMNVEV (reference sequence). This CDR3 is 13 amino acids long. V lost 5 bases, J lost 2 bases, and 6 bases lay in between. The CDR3 reads CASSLSNTGELFF. CDR3 nucleotide sequence: TGTGCCAGCAGTCTGTCTAACACCGGGGAGCTGTTTTTT.

V usage is TRBV10-2 and J usage is TRBJ2-3; 10 bases map to TRBD2. Per the germline V gene, CDR1 is WSHSY and CDR2 is SAAADI. J lost 1 base, V lost 4 bases, and 11 bases had no gene match. The CDR3 sequence is 18 residues long. The CDR3: CASSGASGGVSGTDTQYF. DNA for the CDR3: TGCGCCAGCAGTGGGGCTAGCGGGGGAGTCTCCGGCACAGATACGCAGTATTTT.

This chain joins TRBV9 and TRBJ2-5, with TRBD1 matching 12 bases. This CDR3 region has 16 residues. Per the germline V gene, CDR1 is SGDLS and CDR2 is YYNGEE. J lost 5 bases, V lost 3 bases, and 8 bases had no gene match. The CDR3 DNA reads as TGTGCCAGCAGCGCCCCGGGACAGGGGGCGTGGGAGACCCAGTACTTC. Residues: CASSAPGQGAWETQYF.

The chain employs TRBV23-1 and TRBJ1-1, with D tentatively TRBD1 (5 bases). TRBV23-1 is assigned to the ORF class and has an uncertain function. Trimming cost V 6 bases and J 0 bases, with 14 bases left between them. The CDR3 is made up of 15 amino acids. CDR3 residues: CASSLGTIMNTEAFF. DNA of the CDR3: TGCGCCAGCAGCCTCGGGACTATAATGAACACTGAAGCTTTCTTT.

The CDR3 bases are TGTGCCAGCAGCTTCCAGACAGGACATAATTCACCCCTCCACTTT. Its protein is CASSFQTGHNSPLHF. The gene calls are TRBV7-2 and TRBJ1-6; tentatively, D is TRBD1 (6 bases). This CDR3 contains 15 residues. V was clipped by 3 bases and J by 5 bases, with 11 bases between them. The V gene's germline CDR1 is SGHTA and CDR2 FQGNSA.